This T cell receptor beta chain was sequenced in a study of blood T cell repertoires in COVID-19. The table lists this clone with a few counts. Repertoires were generated with immunoSEQ multiplex PCR, while TCRdb's copy carries only in-frame clones and drops some. The sample records almost 70,000 clones, just under 80% being singletons. The germline V and J ends were trimmed by 5 bases and 6 bases, with 18 bases remaining between them. CDR1 and CDR2 from the germline V gene are SEHNR and FQNEAQ (reference sequence). This CDR3 has 15 amino acids. Specimen: peripheral blood. This rearrangement joins TRBV7-9 to TRBJ2-3; TRBD1 is a possible D gene (6 bases). The TCR comes from a human donor in a cohort sampled during active COVID-19. CDR3: CASSPSGLTGDTQYF. The DNA of the CDR3 is TGTGCCAGCAGCCCCTCCGGGTTAACAGGGGATACGCAGTATTTT.